The next 29 T cell receptor beta chains were all read from a single sample in a study of T-cell memory formation after mild COVID-19. MiXCR, applied by TCRdb to the 5' RACE reads, yields one record per CDR3 protein. The table includes around 300,000 distinct CDR3 sequences, approximately 14% detected once. The sequenced sample was PBMCs or a T cell subset sorted from them (not recorded which). The receptors were gathered from a man aged 18-30 years who had mild COVID-19 (a few samples of this study predate the infection). Cell type and time point are not known.

This clonotype was observed many times. The J gene is TRBJ2-1, the V gene TRBV29-1; D tentatively reads TRBD1 or TRBD2 (5 bases each). V lost 6 bases, J lost 0 bases, and 18 bases lay in between. The CDR3 runs to 16 residues. Germline assignment: CDR1 SQVTM and CDR2 ANQGSEA. The chain's CDR3 is CSVDSPGPGSYNEQFF. The CDR3 DNA is TGCAGCGTGGATTCGCCGGGACCCGGCTCCTACAATGAGCAGTTCTTC.

This chain links TRBV29-1 with TRBJ2-1, with D possibly being TRBD1 or TRBD2 (7 bases each). The ends were cut back, 4 bases at V and 6 bases at J, with 16 bases in the middle. Germline V gene sequence: CDR1 SQVTM, CDR2 ANQGSEA. The CDR3 is 14 amino acids. The CDR3 here is CSVGLGGGGNEQFF. Written as DNA, the CDR3 is TGCAGCGTTGGCCTAGGGGGCGGGGGCAATGAGCAGTTCTTC.

The CDR3 nucleotides read TGTGCCAGCAGCCGCAACGAGGGGACTTTAGAGACCCAGTACTTC. Translation: CASSRNEGTLETQYF. The rearrangement links TRBV4-2 to TRBJ2-5; the D gene is possibly TRBD2 (6 bases). The germline gives CDR1 LGHNA, CDR2 YNFKEQ. V was cut by 4 bases and J by 4 bases, with 16 bases left in between. CDR3 length: 15 residues.

This clonotype came up a few times. CDR3: CASSHLAAEYGYTF. The CDR3 bases are TGTGCCAGCAGTCACTTGGCAGCCGAGTATGGCTACACCTTC. This chain joins TRBV11-2 and TRBJ1-2, with D unclear. Germline lookup yields CDR1 SGHAT and CDR2 FQNNGV. CDR3 length: 14 residues. V dropped 6 bases and J dropped 5 bases, with 16 bases sitting between them.

The J gene is TRBJ2-7, the V gene TRBV4-1; D is uncertain. CDR3 length: 14 residues. Germline V lookup: CDR1 MGHRA, CDR2 YSYEKL. Trimming removed 4 bases from V and 2 bases from J, with 12 bases in between. The CDR3 spells CASSRRVTTYEQYF. The CDR3 nucleotides are TGCGCCAGCAGCCGCAGAGTTACGACCTACGAGCAGTACTTC.

This clonotype was recorded many times. The chain carries TRBV7-9 and TRBJ2-1; D is perhaps TRBD1 or TRBD2 (5 bases each). V was cut by 3 bases and J by 10 bases, with 7 bases left in between. This CDR3 spans 11 amino acids. Germline assignment: CDR1 SEHNR and CDR2 FQNEAQ (reference sequence). The CDR3 region has the DNA TGTGCCAGCAGCTTGAGGGGCGAGCAGTTCTTC. Translated: CASSLRGEQFF.

At least ten counts were recorded for this clonotype. The rearrangement uses TRBV12-3 or TRBV12-4 and TRBJ2-7; 8 bases agree with TRBD1. The V gene end was trimmed by 3 bases and the J gene end by 0 bases; junction bases not matched to a gene: 13. This CDR3 has 18 amino acids. The DNA of the CDR3 is TGTGCCAGCAGTTTCCGATCGTATTTGGGACAGGACTCCTACGAGCAGTACTTC. This gives the protein CASSFRSYLGQDSYEQYF.

J is TRBJ2-1 and V is TRBV5-1; no definite D call. The CDR3 contains 15 residues. Per the germline V gene, CDR1 is SGHRS and CDR2 is YFSETQ. Trimming shortened V by 6 bases and J by 2 bases, and 15 bases separated the two germline ends. CDR3 region: CASTLPQSTYNEQFF. The CDR3 DNA is TGCGCCAGCACCCTTCCGCAGTCTACCTACAATGAGCAGTTCTTC.

This chain connects TRBV6-5 to TRBJ2-7; D tentatively reads TRBD1 or TRBD2 (5 bases each). V shed 5 bases and J shed 7 bases, with 18 bases lying between them. Per the germline V gene, CDR1 is MNHEY and CDR2 is SVGAGI. This CDR3 contains 14 residues. The CDR3 sequence is CASSHARGEREQYF. The CDR3 DNA reads as TGTGCCAGCAGTCACGCGAGAGGGGAGAGAGAGCAGTACTTC.

This clonotype was counted many times. The rearrangement links TRBV7-2 to TRBJ2-1, with D unclear. Germline V gene lookup returns CDR1 SGHTA and CDR2 FQGNSA. V shed 2 bases and J shed 10 bases, with 9 bases lying between them. The CDR3 has 12 amino acids. The CDR3 nucleotides are TGTGCCAGCAGCTTATCCTTAAGGGAGCAGTTCTTC. Residues: CASSLSLREQFF.

This clonotype has just a few counts. The V and J genes are TRBV5-4 and TRBJ1-1; D is perhaps TRBD1 (6 bases). V gave up 5 bases and J gave up 1 base, with 18 bases separating them. Germline loops: CDR1 SGHNT, CDR2 YYREEE (reference sequence). The CDR3 has 16 residues. Here the CDR3 reads CASSSLQGPGNTEAFF. In DNA form, the CDR3 reads TGTGCCAGCAGTAGCCTCCAGGGGCCCGGGAACACTGAAGCTTTCTTT.

This clonotype has only a few counts. The chain joins TRBV7-2 to TRBJ2-1; TRBD2 matches at 8 bases. This CDR3 comprises 14 residues. J lost 15 bases, V lost 3 bases, and 13 bases had no gene match. The germline V gene encodes CDR1 SGHTA and CDR2 FQGNSA. The DNA for the CDR3 is TGTGCCAGCAGCTTTGGGCGGCGGGGACTAGACCCGTTCTTC. Translating it yields CASSFGRRGLDPFF.

This clonotype was counted many times. The genes are TRBV7-2 and TRBJ1-2; D unclear. Per germline, CDR1 SGHTA and CDR2 FQGNSA. V was clipped by 7 bases and J by 4 bases, with 13 bases between them. The CDR3 has 13 residues. CDR3 DNA sequence: TGTGCCAGCACCCCCCCGGGATCCTATGGCTACACCTTC. This encodes CASTPPGSYGYTF.

V usage is TRBV4-3 and J usage is TRBJ1-1; D call uncertain. The CDR3 has 14 residues. Germline CDR1 LGHNA, CDR2 YSLEER. V was cut by 1 base and J by 4 bases, with 10 bases left in between. The CDR3 sequence: CASSQVARSTEAFF. DNA of the CDR3: TGCGCCAGCAGCCAAGTCGCCCGAAGCACTGAAGCTTTCTTT.

The chain links TRBV4-1 to TRBJ2-2; D call uncertain. Trimming stripped 1 base from V and 7 bases from J, with 16 bases between. Germline V lookup: CDR1 MGHRA, CDR2 YSYEKL. This CDR3 region has 16 residues. The CDR3 DNA reads as TGCGCCAGCAGCCAAGTTTCCGGGTTTAAGGTCGGGGAGCTGTTTTTT. Translated: CASSQVSGFKVGELFF.

The gene calls are TRBV7-2 and TRBJ1-1; tentatively, D is TRBD1 (6 bases). From germline, CDR1 is SGHTA and CDR2 FQGNSA. The CDR3 loop spans 16 amino acids. V lost 7 bases and J 6 bases, leaving 24 bases between the germline ends. In nucleotides, the CDR3 is TGTGCCAGCACATTGCGGGGGGCGCATCCAGCGGCTGAAGCTTTCTTT. Translating it yields CASTLRGAHPAAEAFF.

This clonotype was counted a few times. This chain uses TRBV18 with TRBJ1-1; 7 positions match TRBD1. CDR1 is KGHSH and CDR2 is LQKENI in the germline V gene. With V trimmed by 4 bases and J by 4 bases, 9 bases remained unmatched. CDR3 length: 15 residues. CDR3 coding DNA: TGTGCCAGCTCACACAACCCGGGACAGCTCACTGAAGCTTTCTTT. Translated: CASSHNPGQLTEAFF.

In this sample, this clonotype turned up many times. The V gene is TRBV12-5, the J gene TRBJ2-7; D unresolved. Germline loops: CDR1 LGHNT, CDR2 FRNRAP. Trimming took 7 bases from V and 0 from J, leaving 10 bases between them. This CDR3 spans 13 amino acids. The CDR3 is CASVSGASYEQYF. The CDR3 DNA follows: TGTGCTAGTGTATCTGGAGCCTCCTACGAGCAGTACTTC.

The CDR3 DNA follows: TGTGCCAGCAGTTTAATTTCCCTGGAGCAGTTCTTC. Translation gives CASSLISLEQFF. The chain uses TRBV12-3 or TRBV12-4 and TRBJ2-1; unclear D gene. V was clipped by 2 bases and J by 10 bases, with 9 bases between them. The CDR3 spans 12 residues.

This clonotype was seen ten or more times. V usage is TRBV7-3 and J usage is TRBJ2-3; no definite D call. Per germline, CDR1 SGHTA and CDR2 FQGTGA. The CDR3 length is 13 residues. V gave up 1 base and J gave up 4 bases, with 6 bases separating them. DNA of the CDR3: TGTGCCAGCAGCTTAATGGCATCAGATACGCAGTATTTT. This encodes CASSLMASDTQYF. Full variable domain (rest looked up from reference TRBV7-3 and TRBJ2-3): GAGVSQTPSNKVTEKGKYVELRCDPISGHTALYWYRQSLGQGPEFLIYFQGTGAADDSGLPNDRFFAVRPEGSVSTLKIQRTERGDSAVYLCASSLMASDTQYFGPGTRLTVL.

This clonotype has at least ten counts. The chain is built from TRBV13 and TRBJ2-7, with D perhaps TRBD1 (5 bases). Trimming left V 2 bases short and J 4 bases short, with 9 bases between. Germline V gives CDR1 PRHDT, CDR2 FYEKMQ (reference sequence). This CDR3 has 13 residues. The CDR3 loop is CASSLTGSYEQYV. DNA of the CDR3: TGTGCCAGCAGCTTAACAGGATCGTACGAGCAGTACGTC.

This chain connects TRBV4-2 to TRBJ1-1; no reliable D call. CDR3 size: 14 residues. Per the germline V gene, CDR1 is LGHNA and CDR2 is YNFKEQ. Trimming stripped 4 bases from V and 0 bases from J, with 9 bases between. The CDR3 coding sequence is TGTGCCAGCAGCCGCCCCGACATGAACACTGAAGCTTTCTTT. Its translation: CASSRPDMNTEAFF.

This clonotype was detected a few times. The chain uses TRBV6-2 or TRBV6-3 and TRBJ2-2; D ambiguous. In germline, CDR1 is MNHEY, CDR2 SVGEGT. V dropped 0 bases and J dropped 7 bases, with 12 bases sitting between them. The CDR3 consists of 15 residues. The CDR3 loop reads CASSYSNRRFGELFF. As DNA, the CDR3 is TGTGCCAGCAGTTACTCGAATAGAAGGTTCGGGGAGCTGTTTTTT.

The chain recombines TRBV20-1 with TRBJ1-2; perhaps TRBD1 as D (6 bases). The germline V gene has CDR1 DFQATT and CDR2 SNEGSKA (reference sequence). V was clipped by 3 bases and J by 7 bases, with 21 bases between them. The CDR3 has 15 residues. As DNA, the CDR3 is TGCAGTGCTAGCCCTGACAGGTCCGTGGTGGTTGGCTACACCTTC. Translation gives CSASPDRSVVVGYTF.

This clonotype was detected only a few times. The CDR3 protein is CASSLASGFGSGNTIYF. DNA of the CDR3: TGTGCCAGCAGTTTAGCGAGCGGGTTTGGCTCAGGAAACACCATATATTTT. This rearrangement joins TRBV12-3 or TRBV12-4 to TRBJ1-3, with D hard to call. V lost 0 bases, J lost 4 bases, and 16 bases lay in between. CDR3 length: 17 amino acids.

This clonotype appeared many times. The chain combines TRBV7-2 with TRBJ2-3, with no clear D. Germline loops: CDR1 SGHTA, CDR2 FQGNSA. V lost 6 bases, J lost 2 bases, and 12 bases lay in between. The length of the CDR3 is 14 residues. CDR3 protein: CASRIRAVTDTQYF. The CDR3 region has the DNA TGTGCCAGCAGGATACGGGCCGTCACAGATACGCAGTATTTT.

This clonotype was seen more than once but under ten times. This chain uses TRBV7-9 with TRBJ2-5; D possibly corresponds to TRBD1 (5 bases). CDR1 is SEHNR, CDR2 FQNEAQ, per germline (reference sequence). Trimming took 3 bases from V and 2 from J, leaving 10 bases between them. There are 14 residues in the CDR3. The CDR3 region is CASSFLQEQETQYF. The CDR3 DNA follows: TGTGCCAGCAGCTTTTTACAGGAGCAAGAGACCCAGTACTTC.

This clonotype was seen repeatedly, ten times or more. The chain combines TRBV7-9 with TRBJ2-7, with 8 nucleotides matching TRBD2. The CDR3 is made up of 15 amino acids. Germline CDR1 and CDR2: SEHNR and FQNEAQ (reference sequence). The ends lost 5 bases at V and 2 bases at J; junction bases unmatched: 8. DNA for the CDR3: TGTGCCAGCAGCCCTACCGGGGGGGCCGCCTACGAGCAGTACTTC. Protein: CASSPTGGAAYEQYF.

In its sample, this clonotype was seen a few times. The V and J genes are TRBV6-6 and TRBJ2-1; 9 bases match TRBD1. The CDR3 covers 15 residues. Germline V gene data show CDR1 as MNHNY and CDR2 as SVGAGI (reference sequence). V lost 4 bases, J lost 6 bases, and 7 bases stayed unmatched. Here the CDR3 reads CASSSDRGGGNEQFF. The CDR3 coding sequence is TGTGCCAGCAGTTCGGACAGGGGAGGAGGCAATGAGCAGTTCTTC.